This T cell receptor (beta chain) derives from a study of control samples from healthy donors and cancer patients. The ends were cut back, 1 base at V and 4 bases at J, with 2 bases in the middle. The CDR3 sequence is 12 residues long. From germline, CDR1 is SGHDN and CDR2 FVKESK. Sequencing was performed with immunoSEQ multiplex PCR; in TCRdb, only in-frame clones are kept and a portion is missing. The table has tens of thousands of clones, approximately 89% seen once. The gene calls are TRBV14 and TRBJ1-3; D ambiguous. This TCR was sampled from a woman between 40 and 50 years old with head and neck cancer. Specimen: PBMCs. The CDR3 DNA sequence: TGTGCCAGCAGCCAAGTAGGAAACACCATATATTTT. It encodes CASSQVGNTIYF.